These 9 T cell receptor beta chains originate from one sample sequenced in a study of beta chain features in type 1 diabetes. Study-wide findings and caveats: TCRB CDR3s from Type 1 diabetes patients were moderately but significantly shorter in all four CD4+ subsets.

The whole isolated RNA underwent reverse transcription, so sequencing captured expressed TCRB transcripts. Data came from immunoSEQ multiplex PCR; TCRdb stores just in-frame clones and leaves some out. This table holds around 600,000 clones, about an eighth found once. These receptors are not linked to any known antigen. Sequenced: naive CD4+ T cells from blood. The receptors here all came from a man aged 30-40 years with type 1 diabetes.

The gene calls are TRBV5-4 and TRBJ2-2, with 7 bases that match TRBD1. The trim removed 4 bases at V and 8 bases at J, leaving 14 bases unmatched. Per germline, CDR1 SGHNT and CDR2 YYREEE (reference sequence). The CDR3 is 16 residues long. CDR3 DNA: TGTGCCAGCAGCGCTCAGGGACAGAAGCTTGTGGGGGAGCTGTTTTTT. Translation gives CASSAQGQKLVGELFF.

V gene TRBV18 combines with J gene TRBJ1-6; D is ambiguous. This CDR3 is 15 amino acids long. The V gene lost 2 bases and the J gene lost 4 bases, with 9 bases spanning the gap. Germline V CDR1 and CDR2: KGHSH, LQKENI. Here the CDR3 reads CASSPMNDYNSPLHF. Here the CDR3 DNA reads TGTGCCAGCTCACCAATGAATGATTATAATTCACCCCTCCACTTT.

The sample holds a few counts of this clone. The chain joins TRBV7-2 to TRBJ1-2; D is uncertain. The CDR3 is made up of 15 amino acids. Germline V lookup: CDR1 SGHTA, CDR2 FQGNSA. With 2 bases removed from V and 2 bases from J, the gap between germline ends came to 12 bases. The CDR3 nucleotides are TGTGCCAGCAGCTTACGGAACAGCGGGAACTATGGCTACACCTTC. Protein: CASSLRNSGNYGYTF.

This chain connects TRBV25-1 to TRBJ1-6, with TRBD1 matching over 12 bases. CDR3 length: 17 amino acids. The V gene's germline CDR1 is MGHDK and CDR2 SYGVNS. V trimming: 6 bases; J trimming: 7 bases; junction bases outside the gene matches: 10. CDR3 protein: CASRPGTGGISNSPLHF. The CDR3 region has the DNA TGTGCCAGCAGGCCTGGGACAGGGGGCATTTCGAATTCACCCCTCCACTTT.

This clone occurred a few times. This chain links TRBV7-3 with TRBJ2-3; 9 bases agree with TRBD2. The CDR3 consists of 16 residues. V dropped 2 bases and J dropped 2; count of bases not matched to a gene: 5. CDR1 SGHTA and CDR2 FQGTGA come from the germline V gene. The CDR3 protein is CASSLGLAGITDTQYF. Here the CDR3 DNA reads TGTGCCAGCAGCTTAGGTCTAGCGGGGATCACAGATACGCAGTATTTT.

The J gene is TRBJ2-6, the V gene TRBV30; 7 bases are shared with TRBD1. The CDR3 is made up of 18 amino acids. The germline V gene has CDR1 GTSNPN and CDR2 SVGIG (reference sequence). J lost 0 bases, V lost 4 bases, and 12 bases had no gene match. For the CDR3, the DNA is TGTGCCTGGAATTCTAAGGGGGCCGGAAGCTCTGGGGCCAACGTCCTGACTTTC. This gives the protein CAWNSKGAGSSGANVLTF. Full variable domain (outside the CDR3, taken from reference TRBV30 and TRBJ2-6): SQTIHQWPATLVQPVGSPLSLECTVEGTSNPNLYWYRQAAGRGLQLLFYSVGIGQISSEVPQNLSASRPQDRQFILSSKKLLLSDSGFYLCAWNSKGAGSSGANVLTFGAGSRLTVL.

This clone occurred a few times. The V gene is TRBV9, the J gene TRBJ2-5, with a weak D call TRBD1 (5 bases). Trimming took off 0 bases at V and 4 bases at J, with 13 bases between the two ends. Looked up from germline, CDR1 is SGDLS and CDR2 is YYNGEE. This CDR3 spans 15 amino acids. CDR3 nucleotides: TGTGCCAGCAGCGTAGTTGGGGCAGGGCTAGAGACCCAGTACTTC. Translating it yields CASSVVGAGLETQYF.

The V gene is TRBV2, the J gene TRBJ1-2; 8 nucleotides match TRBD1. This CDR3 has 15 residues. Germline V gene lookup returns CDR1 SNHLY and CDR2 FYNNEI. J was trimmed by 2 bases and V by 3 bases; bases with no gene match: 5. The CDR3 coding sequence is TGTGCCAGCAGTGAGAGGACAGGGATAAACTATGGCTACACCTTC. Protein sequence: CASSERTGINYGYTF. The full variable domain, completed using reference TRBV2 and TRBJ1-2, is EPEVTQTPSHQVTQMGQEVILRCVPISNHLYFYWYRQILGQKVEFLVSFYNNEISEKSEIFDDQFSVERPDGSNFTLKIRSTKLEDSAMYFCASSERTGINYGYTFGSGTRLTVV.

The chain carries TRBV6-6 and TRBJ2-7; D unresolved. The V and J ends lost 7 bases and 2 bases respectively, with 12 bases between them. The length of the CDR3 is 13 residues. Germline V gives CDR1 MNHNY, CDR2 SVGAGI (reference sequence). CDR3 protein: CASIRGVAYEQYF. DNA for the CDR3: TGTGCCAGCATTCGTGGGGTAGCCTACGAGCAGTACTTC.